This TCR beta chain originates from a study of blood T cell repertoires in COVID-19. Turning to the study itself: Both acute and convalescent COVID-19 samples were obtained from the United States, Italy and Spain.

This CDR3 comprises 14 residues. Germline assignment: CDR1 SGHTA and CDR2 FQGNSA. J gave up 9 bases and V 4 bases, and 8 bases lay outside the gene matches. Original processing notes: Amplification of reference gene primers provided the estimated nucleated cell counts. Produced via immunoSEQ multiplex PCR; TCRdb's table is partial and in-frame only. D and trimming were read from the DNA, whereas the V and J calls and clone size are those reported in that table. The sample contains 30,000 to 40,000 clones, approximately 80% of which appear only once. The material sequenced was peripheral blood. This receptor was identified in a woman aged 65 to 85 with acute or convalescent COVID-19. The rearrangement links TRBV7-2 to TRBJ2-1; TRBD1 agrees at 8 bases. In DNA form, the CDR3 reads TGTGCCAGCAGCTGGGACAGGTCTCGGAGTGAGCAGTTCTTC. This gives the protein CASSWDRSRSEQFF.